This TCR beta chain originates from a study of CD8+ T cells in alopecia areata. Study-wide background: Treated patients were dosed with oral tofacitinib, taking 5 to 10 mg twice daily.

Documented treatment: oral pan-JAK inhibitor, 5-10 mg twice daily. Note on this clone: Its cognate antigen is unknown.

Whole-study results and caveats: Just one nonresponder means the tie between baseline CD8+ expansion and response stays uncertain. While patients received tofacitinib, many expanded lesional clones remained present in scalp and blood. Compared with mice, patients displayed less clear TCR sharing, possibly for HLA-related reasons.

The authors extracted RNA and reverse transcribed it into cDNA as the sequencing template. Sequencing was performed with immunoSEQ multiplex PCR; in TCRdb, only in-frame clones are kept and a portion is missing. The sample yields more than 200,000 clones, around two fifths seen once. CDR1 and CDR2 (germline): SGHTA, FQGNSA. Germline trimming cut 2 bases from V and 12 bases from J; bases unmatched to any gene: 7. The CDR3 consists of 14 residues. The chain joins TRBV7-2 to TRBJ2-5; 12 bases line up with TRBD2. The material sequenced was CD4+ T cells sorted from blood, taken at roughly week 36, from a patient treated with tofacitinib. The receptor was derived from a human donor with alopecia areata. DNA of the CDR3: TGTGCCAGCAGCTTACTAGCGGGAGGGCCCCCAGAGTACTTC. Protein product: CASSLLAGGPPEYF.